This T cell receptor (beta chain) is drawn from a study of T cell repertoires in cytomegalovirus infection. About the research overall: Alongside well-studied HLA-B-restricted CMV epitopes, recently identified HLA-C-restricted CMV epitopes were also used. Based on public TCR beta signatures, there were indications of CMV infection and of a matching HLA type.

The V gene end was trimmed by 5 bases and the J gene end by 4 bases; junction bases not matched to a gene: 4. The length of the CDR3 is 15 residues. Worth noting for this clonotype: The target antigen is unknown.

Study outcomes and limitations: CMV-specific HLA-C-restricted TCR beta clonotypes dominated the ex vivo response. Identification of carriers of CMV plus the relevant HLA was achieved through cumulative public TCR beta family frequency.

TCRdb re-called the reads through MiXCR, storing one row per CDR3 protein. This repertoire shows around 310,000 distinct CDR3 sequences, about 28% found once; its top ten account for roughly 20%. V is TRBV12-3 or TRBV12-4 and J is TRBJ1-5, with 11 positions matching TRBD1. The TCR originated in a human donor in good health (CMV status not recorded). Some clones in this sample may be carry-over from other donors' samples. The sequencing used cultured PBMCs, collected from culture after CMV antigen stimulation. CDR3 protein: CASSGGTGGNQPQHF. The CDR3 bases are TGTGCCAGCAGTGGGGGGACAGGGGGGAATCAGCCCCAGCATTTT.